The present T cell receptor beta chain was sequenced within a study of blood T cell repertoires in COVID-19 (dated by TCRdb to between 2020 and 2021). Notes on the research overall: Samples covering the acute and convalescent phases of COVID-19 were provided by collaborators in the United States, Italy and Spain. The material from the prospective study consisted of cDNA or gDNA derived from T cells, B-cell-depleted T cells, or PBMCs. Subjects who had been exposed to COVID-19, were actively infected with it, or had recovered from it provided the deeply sampled blood TCRbeta repertoires that made up the dataset. The repertoires were made available in a free public database intended to serve as a resource for research on the immune response to SARS-CoV-2. Samples were obtained from the ongoing ImmuneRACE study (first 160 participants) and from 1,254 subjects provided by 6 global collaborators. Nearly every sample came with metadata listing a de-identified subject ID, COVID-19 status, age in years and sex. Where HLA class I and class II types were available, the types were taken from metadata supplied by the sample provider, not from assay-based typing.

Broad study findings and their caveats: How much clinical and demographic metadata was included differed by source and by participant, and the metadata was provided uncurated.

The CDR3 contains 18 residues, cysteine and phenylalanine counted. Left in the record is the CDR3 DNA by itself, 54 bases read in frame from the first base. Cut back by 8 bases and 7 bases, the V and J ends lie 29 bases apart. The germline V gene (reference sequence) yields LNHDA for CDR1 and SQIVND for CDR2. Points on this clone: The antigen this receptor binds is unknown. It has no much larger one-base neighbor in the sample; base qualities were not kept.

TCRbeta CDR3 regions were amplified from genomic DNA using the immunoSEQ Assay, a bias-controlled multiplex PCR. Concerning the study's data processing: The number of nucleated cells in each sample was estimated from the amplification of reference gene primers within the assay. To quantify the absolute abundance of each unique TCRbeta CDR3 rearrangement, sequence reads were collapsed and filtered. Productive Simpson clonality was computed per sample as the square root of Simpson's diversity index over productive rearrangements. In its TCRdb copy, this immuneACCESS table keeps in-frame sequences only and misses some clones. Where compared with another copy, unresolved V genes explain less than half of these, and the others have no known cause. D and trimming were read from the DNA, whereas the V and J calls and clone size are those reported in that table. For this sample there are about 68,000 clones; 85% appear just once. The ten most abundant clones make up roughly 20% of the sample.

Collaborating institutions collected whole blood in K2EDTA tubes following their own protocols. Collaborator samples were shipped for TCRbeta analysis as frozen whole blood, isolated PBMCs, or DNA extracted from either sample type. This receptor was obtained from a man between 50 and 59 years old with acute or convalescent COVID-19. Sequencing used peripheral blood. This sequence uses TRBV19 and TRBJ2-2, and possibly TRBD1, on 6 matching bases. The DNA sequence is as follows: TGTGCCAGTCGCACCCTCTTCTCGGGCACAGGGTGGAACGGGGAGCTGTTTTTT. It codes for CASRTLFSGTGWNGELFF.